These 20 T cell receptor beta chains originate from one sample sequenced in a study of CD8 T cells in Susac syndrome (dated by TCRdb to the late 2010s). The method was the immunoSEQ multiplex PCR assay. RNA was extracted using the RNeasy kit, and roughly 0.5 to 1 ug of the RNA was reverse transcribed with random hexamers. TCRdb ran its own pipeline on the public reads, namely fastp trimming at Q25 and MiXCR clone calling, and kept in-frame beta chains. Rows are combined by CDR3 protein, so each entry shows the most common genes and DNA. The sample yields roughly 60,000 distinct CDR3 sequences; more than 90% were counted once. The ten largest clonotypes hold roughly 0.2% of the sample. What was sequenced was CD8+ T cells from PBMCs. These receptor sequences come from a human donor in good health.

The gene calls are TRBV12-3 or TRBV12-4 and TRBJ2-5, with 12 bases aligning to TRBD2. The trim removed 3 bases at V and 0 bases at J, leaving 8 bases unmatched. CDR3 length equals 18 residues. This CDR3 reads CASSLGATSGGHQETQYF. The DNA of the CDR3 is TGTGCCAGCAGTTTGGGGGCGACTAGCGGGGGACACCAAGAGACCCAGTACTTC.

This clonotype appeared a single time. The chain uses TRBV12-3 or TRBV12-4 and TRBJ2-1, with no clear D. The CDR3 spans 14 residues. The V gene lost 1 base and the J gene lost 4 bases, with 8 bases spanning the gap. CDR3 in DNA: TGTGCCAGCAGTTTAGATTTACGGTACAATGAGCAGTTCTTC. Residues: CASSLDLRYNEQFF.

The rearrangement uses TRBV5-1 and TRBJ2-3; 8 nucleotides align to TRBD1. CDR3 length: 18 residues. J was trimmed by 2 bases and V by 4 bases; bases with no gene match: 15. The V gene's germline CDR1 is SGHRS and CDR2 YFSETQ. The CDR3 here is CASSGNSRGLTYTDTQYF. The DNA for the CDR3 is TGCGCCAGCAGCGGAAACAGCAGGGGGCTGACATACACAGATACGCAGTATTTT.

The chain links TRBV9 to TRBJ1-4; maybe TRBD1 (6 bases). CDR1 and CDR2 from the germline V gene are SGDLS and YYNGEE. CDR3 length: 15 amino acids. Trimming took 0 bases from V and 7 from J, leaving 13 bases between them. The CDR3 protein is CASSVARGSGEKLFF. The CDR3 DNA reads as TGTGCCAGCAGCGTAGCCAGGGGCTCGGGTGAAAAACTGTTTTTT.

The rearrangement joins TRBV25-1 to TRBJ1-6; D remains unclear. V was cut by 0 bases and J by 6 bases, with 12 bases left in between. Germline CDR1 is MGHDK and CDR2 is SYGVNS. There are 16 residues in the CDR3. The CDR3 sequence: CASSEYPEPLNSPLHF. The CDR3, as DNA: TGTGCCAGCAGTGAATATCCGGAACCGCTTAATTCACCCCTCCACTTT. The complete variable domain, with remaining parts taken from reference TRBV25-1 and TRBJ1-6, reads EADIYQTPRYLVIGTGKKITLECSQTMGHDKMYWYQQDPGMELHLIHYSYGVNSTEKGDLSSESTVSRIRTEHFPLTLESARPSHTSQYLCASSEYPEPLNSPLHFGNGTRLTVT.

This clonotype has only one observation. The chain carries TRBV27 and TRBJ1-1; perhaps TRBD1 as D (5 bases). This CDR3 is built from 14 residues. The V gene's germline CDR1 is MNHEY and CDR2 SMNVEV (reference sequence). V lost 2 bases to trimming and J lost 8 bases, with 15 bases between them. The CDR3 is CASSLTPGTREAFF. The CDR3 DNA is TGTGCCAGCAGTTTAACCCCGGGGACCAGAGAAGCTTTCTTT.

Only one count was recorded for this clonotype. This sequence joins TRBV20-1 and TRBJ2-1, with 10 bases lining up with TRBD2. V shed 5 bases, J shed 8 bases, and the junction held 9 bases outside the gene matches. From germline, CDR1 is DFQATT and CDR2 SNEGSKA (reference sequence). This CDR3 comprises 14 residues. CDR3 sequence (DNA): TGCAGTGCTCGTCTAGCGGGGGCCCCCGATGAGCAGTTCTTC. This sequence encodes CSARLAGAPDEQFF.

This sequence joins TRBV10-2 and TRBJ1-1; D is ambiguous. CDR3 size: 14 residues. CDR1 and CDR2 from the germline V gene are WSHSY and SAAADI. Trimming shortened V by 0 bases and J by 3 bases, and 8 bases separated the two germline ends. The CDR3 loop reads CASSESTGYTEAFF. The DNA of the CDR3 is TGCGCCAGCAGTGAGTCGACCGGGTACACTGAAGCTTTCTTT.

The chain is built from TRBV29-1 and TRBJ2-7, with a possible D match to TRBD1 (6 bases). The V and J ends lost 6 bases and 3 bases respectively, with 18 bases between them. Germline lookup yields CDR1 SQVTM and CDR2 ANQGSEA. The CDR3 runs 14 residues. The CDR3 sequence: CSVPYGTRSYEQYF. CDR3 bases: TGCAGCGTCCCGTACGGGACACGAAGCTACGAGCAGTACTTC.

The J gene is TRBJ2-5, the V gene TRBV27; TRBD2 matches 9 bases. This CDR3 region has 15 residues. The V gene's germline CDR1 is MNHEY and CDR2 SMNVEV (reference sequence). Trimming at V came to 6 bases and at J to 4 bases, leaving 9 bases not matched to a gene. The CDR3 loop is CASSQEGGGGETQYF. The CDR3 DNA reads TGTGCCAGCAGCCAGGAGGGCGGGGGGGGAGAGACCCAGTACTTC.

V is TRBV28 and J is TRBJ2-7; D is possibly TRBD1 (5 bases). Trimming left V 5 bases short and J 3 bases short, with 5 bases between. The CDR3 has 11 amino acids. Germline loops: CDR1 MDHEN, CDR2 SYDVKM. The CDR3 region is CASSDSYEQYF. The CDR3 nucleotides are TGTGCCAGCAGTGACAGCTACGAGCAGTACTTC.

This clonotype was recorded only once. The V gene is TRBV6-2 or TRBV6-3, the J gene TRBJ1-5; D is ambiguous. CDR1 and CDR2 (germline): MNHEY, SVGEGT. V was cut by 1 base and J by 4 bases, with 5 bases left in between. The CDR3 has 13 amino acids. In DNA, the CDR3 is TGTGCCAGCAGTTACTTGGGGAATCAGCCCCAGCATTTT. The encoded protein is CASSYLGNQPQHF.

This chain's CDR3 is CASSLEGGISYEQYF. For the CDR3, the DNA is TGTGCCAGCAGCTTAGAAGGAGGGATCTCCTACGAGCAGTACTTC. This chain links TRBV13 with TRBJ2-7; D possibly corresponds to TRBD2 (6 bases). The CDR3 length is 15 residues. Germline-derived CDR1 and CDR2 are PRHDT and FYEKMQ (reference sequence). The V end was cut by 1 base, the J end by 0 bases, with 10 bases between.

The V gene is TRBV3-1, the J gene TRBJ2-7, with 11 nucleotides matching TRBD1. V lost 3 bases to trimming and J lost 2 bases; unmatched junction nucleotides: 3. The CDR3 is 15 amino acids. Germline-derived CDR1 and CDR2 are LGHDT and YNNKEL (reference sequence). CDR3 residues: CASSQGTGGAYEQYF. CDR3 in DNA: TGTGCCAGCAGCCAGGGGACAGGGGGTGCCTACGAGCAGTACTTC.

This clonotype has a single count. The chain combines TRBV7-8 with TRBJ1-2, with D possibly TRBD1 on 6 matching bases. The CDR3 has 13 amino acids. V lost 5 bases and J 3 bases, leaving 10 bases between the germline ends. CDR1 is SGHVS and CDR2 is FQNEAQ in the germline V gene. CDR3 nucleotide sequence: TGTGCCAGCAGCGACTACAGGGACTATGGCTACACCTTC. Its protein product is CASSDYRDYGYTF.

This CDR3 is CASSLRLAQSSYEQYF. The CDR3 DNA sequence: TGTGCCAGCAGCCTCCGACTAGCCCAGAGCTCCTACGAGCAGTACTTC. The chain combines TRBV12-3 or TRBV12-4 with TRBJ2-7, with TRBD2 matching 7 bases. The CDR3 is 16 amino acids. V lost 6 bases, J lost 0 bases, and 11 bases stayed unmatched.

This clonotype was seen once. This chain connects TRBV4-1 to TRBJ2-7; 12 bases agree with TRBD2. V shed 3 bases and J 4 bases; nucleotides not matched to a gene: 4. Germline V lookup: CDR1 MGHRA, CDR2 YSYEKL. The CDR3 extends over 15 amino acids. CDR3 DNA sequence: TGCGCCAGCAGCCAGGAGGGGACTAGCGGGTACGAGCAGTACTTC. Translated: CASSQEGTSGYEQYF.

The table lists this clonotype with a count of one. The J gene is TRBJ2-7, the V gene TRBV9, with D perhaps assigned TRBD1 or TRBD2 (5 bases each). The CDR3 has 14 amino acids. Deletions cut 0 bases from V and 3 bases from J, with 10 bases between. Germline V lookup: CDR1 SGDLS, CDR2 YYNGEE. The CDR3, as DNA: TGTGCCAGCAGCGTAGGGGACGTCAACTACGAGCAGTACTTC. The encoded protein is CASSVGDVNYEQYF. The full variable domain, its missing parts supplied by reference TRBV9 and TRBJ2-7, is DSGVTQTPKHLITATGQRVTLRCSPRSGDLSVYWYQQSLDQGLQFLIQYYNGEERAKGNILERFSAQQFPDLHSELNLSSLELGDSALYFCASSVGDVNYEQYFGPGTRLTVT.

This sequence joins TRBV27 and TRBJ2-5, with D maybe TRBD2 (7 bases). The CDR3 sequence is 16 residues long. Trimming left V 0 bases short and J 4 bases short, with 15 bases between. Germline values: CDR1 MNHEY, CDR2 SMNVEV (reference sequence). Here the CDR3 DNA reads TGTGCCAGCAGTTTATCGGTGGGGGGGCGGCGAGAGACCCAGTACTTC. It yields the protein CASSLSVGGRRETQYF.

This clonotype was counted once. CDR3 sequence reads: CASSSRAGWNYGYTF. The DNA of the CDR3 is TGTGCCAGCAGCTCCCGGGCGGGGTGGAACTATGGCTACACCTTC. The rearrangement joins TRBV14 to TRBJ1-2; no firm D call. Germline lookup yields CDR1 SGHDN and CDR2 FVKESK. Trimming stripped 5 bases from V and 2 bases from J, with 15 bases between. This CDR3 comprises 15 residues.